These 31 T cell receptor beta chains were sequenced from one sample in a study of T cells after yellow fever vaccination. MiXCR, run by TCRdb on the 5' RACE reads, gives a single entry per CDR3 protein. The sample consists of some 160,000 distinct CDR3 sequences, around 9.3% of them appearing once. Source: CD8+ T cells sorted from PBMCs, taken 45 days after the yellow fever booster vaccination. The source is a man aged 18 to 29 who received the YFV17D yellow fever vaccine.

This clonotype was observed a few times. This sequence joins TRBV9 and TRBJ1-2, with D unclear. The CDR3 length is 12 residues. CDR1 and CDR2 (germline): SGDLS, YYNGEE. Trimming removed 3 bases from V and 4 bases from J, with 7 bases in between. CDR3 in DNA: TGTGCCAGCAGCGGGGGAGCCTATGGCTACACCTTC. Protein: CASSGGAYGYTF.

This chain joins TRBV11-2 and TRBJ2-2; 9 nucleotides align to TRBD1. V gave up 0 bases and J gave up 7 bases; unmatched junction bases: 6. Germline values: CDR1 SGHAT, CDR2 FQNNGV. This CDR3 is 16 amino acids long. This CDR3 is CASSLDLQGAIGELFF. Here the CDR3 DNA reads TGTGCCAGCAGCTTAGATCTACAGGGGGCGATCGGGGAGCTGTTTTTT.

This clonotype was seen a handful of times. J is TRBJ2-1 and V is TRBV4-3; TRBD1 might be the D (5 bases). Germline values: CDR1 LGHNA, CDR2 YSLEER. V dropped 0 bases and J dropped 6 bases, with 12 bases sitting between them. The CDR3 has 15 residues. CDR3 in DNA: TGCGCCAGCAGCCAAGACGGAAACAGGCTCAATGAGCAGTTCTTC. This sequence encodes CASSQDGNRLNEQFF.

J is TRBJ2-7 and V is TRBV7-8, with D unresolved. Trimming pared 2 bases from V and 0 bases from J, leaving 2 bases between. The length of the CDR3 is 12 residues. Per the germline V gene, CDR1 is SGHVS and CDR2 is FQNEAQ. In nucleotides, the CDR3 is TGTGCCAGCAGCTTATACTCCTACGAGCAGTACGTC. Amino acids: CASSLYSYEQYV.

This clonotype was detected a few times. The chain carries TRBV14 and TRBJ2-1, with a tentative D call TRBD2 (5 bases). CDR1 and CDR2 from the germline V gene are SGHDN and FVKESK. The CDR3 has 12 amino acids. The V and J ends lost 4 bases and 10 bases respectively, with 11 bases between them. CDR3 nucleotides: TGTGCCAGCAGCCCGTCCGCGGGCGAGCAGTTCTTC. It encodes CASSPSAGEQFF.

There are a few counts of this clonotype. The V call is TRBV6-2 or TRBV6-3, the J call TRBJ2-2; 10 bases fit TRBD1. Germline loops: CDR1 MNHEY, CDR2 SVGEGT. This CDR3 spans 15 amino acids. J gave up 7 bases and V 4 bases, and 6 bases lay outside the gene matches. CDR3: CASSLTGGAYGELFF. The CDR3 nucleotides are TGTGCCAGCAGTTTGACAGGGGGCGCTTACGGGGAGCTGTTTTTT.

This chain links TRBV12-3 or TRBV12-4 with TRBJ2-1; D unclear. The CDR3 has 13 amino acids. V was shortened by 1 base and J by 13 bases, with 14 bases between the two germline ends. Here the CDR3 reads CASSLGLAPHQFF. The CDR3 nucleotides are TGTGCCAGCAGTTTAGGTCTGGCGCCTCATCAGTTCTTC.

This clonotype was detected a few times. This chain links TRBV27 with TRBJ2-2; TRBD1 agrees at 8 bases. CDR1 MNHEY and CDR2 SMNVEV come from the germline V gene (reference sequence). V dropped 3 bases and J dropped 0; count of bases not matched to a gene: 6. The CDR3 extends over 17 amino acids. Here the CDR3 DNA reads TGTGCCAGCAGTTTCTCCGGGACAGGCGCGAACACCGGGGAGCTGTTTTTT. This codes for CASSFSGTGANTGELFF.

The V call is TRBV10-1, the J call TRBJ2-3, with a possible D match to TRBD2 (5 bases). Per germline, CDR1 WNHNN and CDR2 SYGVQD (reference sequence). V was trimmed by 3 bases and J by 5 bases, leaving 12 bases between them. This CDR3 region has 14 residues. The CDR3 loop reads CASSDGLLVDTQYF. CDR3 nucleotides: TGCGCCAGCAGTGACGGACTCCTGGTAGATACGCAGTATTTT.

The rearrangement links TRBV4-1 to TRBJ2-3, with 9 bases fitting TRBD2. The trim removed 3 bases at V and 4 bases at J, leaving 14 bases unmatched. From germline, CDR1 is MGHRA and CDR2 YSYEKL. The CDR3 sequence is 18 residues long. This CDR3 reads CASSHPARSGGPSDTQYF. Written as DNA, the CDR3 is TGCGCCAGCAGCCACCCCGCGAGGAGCGGGGGGCCCTCAGATACGCAGTATTTT.

The chain employs TRBV4-1 and TRBJ2-3, with TRBD1 matching over 7 bases. The germline V gene has CDR1 MGHRA and CDR2 YSYEKL. Germline trimming cut 1 base from V and 4 bases from J; bases unmatched to any gene: 8. The CDR3 has 16 amino acids. The CDR3 protein is CASSQVWTGMADTQYF. CDR3 in DNA: TGCGCCAGCAGCCAAGTATGGACAGGAATGGCAGATACGCAGTATTTT.

The J gene is TRBJ2-3, the V gene TRBV7-2; TRBD1 agrees at 8 bases. The CDR3 contains 18 residues. V shed 3 bases, J shed 5 bases, and the junction held 16 bases outside the gene matches. CDR1 is SGHTA and CDR2 is FQGNSA in the germline V gene. This CDR3 is CASSLWVSGAGGRDTQYF. The CDR3 nucleotides are TGTGCCAGCAGCTTGTGGGTTTCTGGGGCAGGGGGCCGAGATACGCAGTATTTT.

J is TRBJ2-1 and V is TRBV10-2; D is perhaps TRBD1 (5 bases). In germline, CDR1 is WSHSY, CDR2 SAAADI. The CDR3 consists of 15 residues. Trimming cost V 3 bases and J 0 bases, with 9 bases left between them. The CDR3 loop reads CASSETGSSYNEQFF. The CDR3 DNA sequence: TGCGCCAGCAGTGAAACAGGAAGCTCCTACAATGAGCAGTTCTTC.

Many counts were recorded for this clonotype. This sequence joins TRBV6-5 and TRBJ2-3, with D unresolved. The V gene's germline CDR1 is MNHEY and CDR2 SVGAGI. V lost 6 bases to trimming and J lost 1 base, with 17 bases between them. The CDR3 loop spans 16 amino acids. CDR3: CASSTPIQAGTDTQYF. As DNA, the CDR3 is TGTGCCAGCAGCACCCCAATCCAGGCGGGCACAGATACGCAGTATTTT.

The rearrangement joins TRBV21-1 to TRBJ2-7. TRBV21-1 is marked as a pseudogene. The CDR3 length is 14 residues. This chain's CDR3 is CASIPKKGTYEQYV. CDR3 nucleotides: TGTGCCAGCATTCCAAAAAAGGGAACCTACGAGCAGTACGTC.

Ten or more counts support this clonotype. This chain links TRBV12-3 or TRBV12-4 with TRBJ1-5, with D possibly TRBD1 on 6 matching bases. The CDR3 spans 13 residues. Trimming removed 8 bases from V and 5 bases from J, with 13 bases in between. CDR3 protein: CASQGTAYQPQHF. In DNA, the CDR3 is TGTGCCAGCCAGGGGACGGCTTATCAGCCCCAGCATTTT.

Concerning this clonotype: Relative to the germline gene, one junction end is altered; a read error may explain this. The chain recombines TRBV7-7 with TRBJ2-1; possibly TRBD2 for D (6 bases). The CDR3 spans 13 residues. The V gene's germline CDR1 is SSHAT and CDR2 FNYEAQ (reference sequence). CDR3 nucleotides: TGTGCTAGCAGCACCGGGACTTACAATGAGCAGTTCTTC. It encodes CASSTGTYNEQFF.

The chain joins TRBV12-3 or TRBV12-4 to TRBJ2-7, with a tentative D call TRBD1 (6 bases). The CDR3 consists of 13 residues. V shed 4 bases and J shed 4 bases, with 11 bases lying between them. The DNA of the CDR3 is TGTGCCAGCAGTTCTGGACAGCTATACGAGCAGTACTTC. This encodes CASSSGQLYEQYF.

This clonotype has just a few counts. The CDR3 DNA reads as TGTGCCAGCAGTTTCCGACAGATTAATTCACCCCTCCACTTT. Protein: CASSFRQINSPLHF. The chain recombines TRBV12-3 or TRBV12-4 with TRBJ1-6; tentative D call: TRBD1 (5 bases). V was clipped by 3 bases and J by 6 bases, with 9 bases between them. The CDR3 consists of 14 residues.

The J gene is TRBJ2-5, the V gene TRBV6-1, with 8 bases lining up with TRBD1. The germline gives CDR1 MNHNS, CDR2 SASEGT. Unmatched junction bases numbered 8, after V lost 3 bases and J lost 5 bases. The CDR3 is 15 amino acids. CDR3 sequence: CASSERQGRMETQYF. The CDR3 nucleotides are TGTGCCAGCAGTGAGAGACAGGGGCGAATGGAGACCCAGTACTTC.

This clonotype was observed many times. This rearrangement joins TRBV7-8 to TRBJ2-1; the D is unclear. Germline V gene sequence: CDR1 SGHVS, CDR2 FQNEAQ. The CDR3 sequence is 14 residues long. The V and J ends lost 2 bases and 4 bases respectively, with 9 bases between them. The DNA of the CDR3 is TGTGCCAGCAGCTTATTGGGTCGGTACAATGAGCAGTTCTTC. Translation gives CASSLLGRYNEQFF.

This clonotype was observed a handful of times. The DNA for the CDR3 is TGTGCCAGCAGCTCCACTTCCTACGAGCAGTACTTC. It translates to CASSSTSYEQYF. The chain couples TRBV7-9 to TRBJ2-7; no firm D call. The V gene's germline CDR1 is SEHNR and CDR2 FQNEAQ (reference sequence). The CDR3 contains 12 residues. V was shortened by 4 bases and J by 1 base, with 5 bases between the two germline ends.

The genes are TRBV15 and TRBJ1-5, with 8 nucleotides matching TRBD1. The V and J ends lost 5 bases and 0 bases, in that order; junction bases with no gene match: 12. The CDR3 extends over 18 amino acids. In germline, CDR1 is LNHNV, CDR2 YYDKDF (reference sequence). CDR3 sequence (DNA): TGTGCCACCAGCGGAACACAGGGGGGCCTCTATAGCAATCAGCCCCAGCATTTT. Translated: CATSGTQGGLYSNQPQHF. The variable domain in full, completed from reference TRBV15 and TRBJ1-5, reads DAMVIQNPRYQVTQFGKPVTLSCSQTLNHNVMYWYQQKSSQAPKLLFHYYDKDFNNEADTPDNFQSRRPNTSFCFLDIRSPGLGDTAMYLCATSGTQGGLYSNQPQHFGDGTRLSIL.

V gene TRBV11-2 combines with J gene TRBJ2-7, with TRBD1 matching over 7 bases. The CDR3 runs to 14 residues. Germline CDR1 and CDR2: SGHAT and FQNNGV. J was trimmed by 1 base and V by 7 bases; bases with no gene match: 7. This CDR3 reads CASTPGQSSYEQYF. The CDR3 DNA reads as TGTGCCAGCACCCCGGGACAGTCGTCCTACGAGCAGTACTTC.

A few counts support this clonotype. The chain carries TRBV7-9 and TRBJ2-2; 10 bases agree with TRBD1. This CDR3 region has 15 residues. Per germline, CDR1 SEHNR and CDR2 FQNEAQ (reference sequence). The V segment lost 7 bases and the J segment 6 bases; nucleotides outside the gene matches: 8. This CDR3 reads CASNSRTGGSGELFF. CDR3 bases: TGTGCCAGCAACTCTCGGACAGGGGGTTCCGGGGAGCTGTTTTTT.

The table lists this clonotype with a few counts. The chain joins TRBV4-3 to TRBJ2-1, with 9 nucleotides matching TRBD2. The CDR3 extends over 16 amino acids. Trimming at V came to 0 bases and at J to 8 bases, leaving 8 bases not matched to a gene. Germline V CDR1 and CDR2: LGHNA, YSLEER. The DNA of the CDR3 is TGCGCCAGCAGCCAAGACTGGCGGGGGGGCGTTGATGAGCAGTTCTTC. Amino acid sequence: CASSQDWRGGVDEQFF.

This clonotype was counted between two and nine times. This rearrangement joins TRBV21-1 to TRBJ1-1. TRBV21-1 has pseudogene status. The length of the CDR3 is 17 residues. CDR3 region: CASSKKSGSPRDTEAFF. The CDR3 region has the DNA TGTGCCAGCAGCAAAAAGTCAGGGTCCCCTAGGGACACTGAAGCTTTCTTT.

This chain joins TRBV7-3 and TRBJ2-3; D may be TRBD1 (5 bases). V was cut by 4 bases and J by 2 bases, with 13 bases left in between. The length of the CDR3 is 15 residues. Germline V gives CDR1 SGHTA, CDR2 FQGTGA. CDR3 bases: TGTGCCAGCAGCTCCGGACACGAAACCACAGATACGCAGTATTTT. Translation: CASSSGHETTDTQYF.

The chain combines TRBV12-3 or TRBV12-4 with TRBJ1-6; 7 bases map to TRBD1. The V segment lost 3 bases and the J segment 4 bases; nucleotides outside the gene matches: 3. The CDR3 consists of 15 residues. CDR3 sequence (DNA): TGTGCCAGCAGTTTCCGGGACAGTTATAATTCACCCCTCCACTTT. Residues: CASSFRDSYNSPLHF.

This clonotype was counted only a few times. The V call is TRBV7-9, the J call TRBJ1-1; D is undetermined. V lost 8 bases to trimming and J lost 7 bases, with 20 bases between them. There are 14 residues in the CDR3. Germline CDR1 SEHNR, CDR2 FQNEAQ (reference sequence). The CDR3 sequence is CASRWREPHDEAFF. In DNA form, the CDR3 reads TGTGCCAGCCGGTGGAGGGAACCCCACGATGAAGCTTTCTTT. Together with reference TRBV7-9 and TRBJ1-1, the CDR3 gives the full variable domain: DTGVSQNPRHKITKRGQNVTFRCDPISEHNRLYWYRQTLGQGPEFLTYFQNEAQLEKSRLLSDRFSAERPKGSFSTLEIQRTEQGDSAMYLCASRWREPHDEAFFGQGTRLTVV.

The chain links TRBV5-1 to TRBJ2-7, with TRBD2 matching 10 bases. Germline CDR1 SGHRS, CDR2 YFSETQ. V was pared by 3 bases and J by 3 bases, with 9 bases of the junction left unmatched. The CDR3 consists of 16 residues. CDR3 nucleotide sequence: TGCGCCAGCAGCTCTAGTCTCCGACTAGCGGGCTACGAGCAGTACTTC. Its translation is CASSSSLRLAGYEQYF.